The 8 T cell receptor beta chains reported below all come from one sample, sequenced in a study of cytomegalovirus exposure and HLA in healthy donors. PCR involved 60 Vbeta and 13 Jbeta primers. Measured with immunoSEQ multiplex PCR; TCRdb has only the in-frame clones, and not every one. The sample carries more than 150,000 clones, almost 85% recorded once. Sequenced material: PBMCs. All receptors come from a boy aged 2 to 9 in good health and CMV-seronegative.

The chain links TRBV6-5 to TRBJ2-5; 9 bases map to TRBD1. TRBJ2-7 matches the DNA end more closely, so the J call is doubtful. This CDR3 spans 16 amino acids. Germline V gives CDR1 MNHEY, CDR2 SVGAGI. CDR3 residues: CASSYERRDREHEQYF. As DNA, the CDR3 is TGTGCCAGCAGTTACGAGAGGAGGGACAGGGAACACGAGCAGTACTTC.

The chain couples TRBV7-2 to TRBJ1-2; D is possibly TRBD1 (5 bases). This CDR3 comprises 14 residues. The germline gives CDR1 SGHTA, CDR2 FQGNSA. Trimming removed 6 bases at V and 4 bases at J, with 15 bases between. CDR3 in DNA: TGTGCCAGCAGGAGCGAGGCCAGGGCCTATGGCTACACCTTC. Its protein is CASRSEARAYGYTF.

The chain uses TRBV28 and TRBJ1-4, with 9 bases aligning to TRBD1. Germline CDR1 is MDHEN and CDR2 is SYDVKM. The junction had 7 bases not matched to a gene; V was cut back by 6 bases and J by 5 bases. This CDR3 comprises 15 residues. This chain's CDR3 is CASSPGGTGNEKLFF. CDR3 DNA: TGTGCCAGCAGCCCAGGCGGGACAGGGAATGAAAAACTGTTTTTT.

The chain couples TRBV5-1 to TRBJ2-1; tentative D call: TRBD2 (5 bases). V gave up 0 bases and J gave up 2 bases, with 6 bases separating them. The germline gives CDR1 SGHRS, CDR2 YFSETQ. The CDR3 spans 14 residues. CDR3 bases: TGCGCCAGCAGCTTGGAGACTACCTACAATGAGCAGTTCTTC. Its protein is CASSLETTYNEQFF.

Only one count was recorded for this clone. The J gene is TRBJ2-1, the V gene TRBV4-2; 11 bases agree with TRBD1. V was pared by 4 bases and J by 3 bases, with 2 bases of the junction left unmatched. CDR3 length: 15 amino acids. CDR1 and CDR2 (germline): LGHNA, YNFKEQ. The DNA for the CDR3 is TGTGCCAGCAGCCTTGGGACAGGGGGCTACAATGAGCAGTTCTTC. Amino acids: CASSLGTGGYNEQFF.

V gene TRBV18 combines with J gene TRBJ2-3; no definite D call. With 4 bases removed from V and 0 bases from J, the gap between germline ends came to 5 bases. The CDR3 is 13 amino acids. CDR1 KGHSH and CDR2 LQKENI come from the germline V gene. CDR3 DNA: TGTGCCAGCTCACAACTGAGCACAGATACGCAGTATTTT. This gives the protein CASSQLSTDTQYF.

The rearrangement joins TRBV2 to TRBJ2-7, with TRBD2 identical over 8 bases. The V gene end was trimmed by 6 bases and the J gene end by 2 bases; junction bases not matched to a gene: 9. This CDR3 has 15 amino acids. Per the germline V gene, CDR1 is SNHLY and CDR2 is FYNNEI. The chain's CDR3 is CASRSTSGLPYEQYF. As DNA, the CDR3 is TGTGCCAGCAGGTCCACTAGCGGACTACCCTACGAGCAGTACTTC.

This clone was detected once. The chain recombines TRBV18 with TRBJ2-7, with D tentatively TRBD2 (6 bases). This CDR3 region has 14 residues. V shed 3 bases and J shed 2 bases, with 11 bases lying between them. The germline V gene has CDR1 KGHSH and CDR2 LQKENI. The CDR3 loop reads CASSPAGSAYEQYF. For the CDR3, the DNA is TGTGCCAGCTCACCGGCGGGGTCGGCCTACGAGCAGTACTTC.